This T cell receptor (beta chain) derives from a study of cytomegalovirus exposure and HLA in healthy donors. The CDR3 loop spans 14 amino acids. Trimming removed 5 bases from V and 6 bases from J; junction bases left unmatched: 12. Germline V gene lookup returns CDR1 SQVTM and CDR2 ANQGSEA. The study ran its PCR with 60 Vbeta and 13 Jbeta primers. Produced via immunoSEQ multiplex PCR; TCRdb's table is partial and in-frame only. The sample lists 130,000 or so clones; almost 80% were seen once. The chain recombines TRBV29-1 with TRBJ2-7; 8 bases align to TRBD2. The sequenced sample was PBMCs. This TCR came from a female donor in good health and CMV-seronegative. CDR3 coding DNA: TGCAGCGTTACCGGGACTAGTAGAGATGGCGAGCAGTACTTC. It yields the protein CSVTGTSRDGEQYF.